This TCR beta chain derives from a study of OX40 agonist ivuxolimab in advanced cancers. At the level of the study: Hepatocellular carcinoma, melanoma, renal cell or head and neck cancer occurred in dose-escalation patients.

Germline-derived CDR1 and CDR2 are LNHDA and SQIVND (reference sequence). The CDR3 length is 14 residues. V trimming: 6 bases; J trimming: 3 bases; junction bases outside the gene matches: 4. As to this clone: Its target is unknown.

Study-level results: Both CD4+ and CD8+ T cell populations in blood had undergone clonal expansion by week 6 at 0.1 to 3.0 mg/kg.

Some clones are missing from TCRdb's copy, which holds only in-frame ones; the method was immunoSEQ multiplex PCR. The sample gives around 130,000 clones, around 95% of which show up once; over 0.15% is in the top ten. This receptor was taken from an adult with an advanced solid tumor such as melanoma, head and neck, liver or kidney cancer. The gene calls are TRBV19 and TRBJ1-5, with 8 bases matching TRBD1. This specimen consisted of CD4+ or CD8+ T cells sorted from blood, obtained in a trial of the OX40 agonist ivuxolimab. In DNA, the CDR3 is TGTGCCAGTAGGGGGACAGGAGACAATCAGCCCCAGCATTTT. Protein sequence: CASRGTGDNQPQHF.